The 27 T cell receptor beta chains below were found in one sample sequenced in a study of blood T cell repertoires in COVID-19. Data came from immunoSEQ multiplex PCR; TCRdb stores just in-frame clones and leaves some out. The sample shows 120,000 to 150,000 clones, 87% of them seen only once. Sequenced input: peripheral blood. These receptors were collected from a man over 45 who had recovered from COVID-19.

The chain is built from TRBV5-6 and TRBJ2-1; 16 nucleotides align to TRBD2. This CDR3 comprises 19 residues. In germline, CDR1 is SGHDT, CDR2 YYEEEE. V shed 3 bases and J 0 bases; nucleotides not matched to a gene: 6. CDR3 DNA sequence: TGTGCCAGCAGCTGGGGACTAGCGGGGGGGTTGAGCTCCTACAATGAGCAGTTCTTC. Translating it yields CASSWGLAGGLSSYNEQFF.

J is TRBJ1-1 and V is TRBV5-5; TRBD1 might be the D (6 bases). The V and J ends lost 1 base and 2 bases respectively, with 12 bases between them. Germline V CDR1 and CDR2: SGHKS, YYEKEE (reference sequence). The CDR3 is made up of 15 amino acids. The CDR3: CASSLPNRVNTEAFF. Here the CDR3 DNA reads TGTGCCAGCAGCTTGCCCAACAGGGTTAACACTGAAGCTTTCTTT. Full variable domain (remainder filled in from reference TRBV5-5 and TRBJ1-1): DAGVTQSPTHLIKTRGQQVTLRCSPISGHKSVSWYQQVLGQGPQFIFQYYEKEERGRGNFPDRFSARQFPNYSSELNVNALLLGDSALYLCASSLPNRVNTEAFFGQGTRLTVV.

This chain connects TRBV12-5 to TRBJ2-1; D might be TRBD1 (6 bases). Germline V gene data show CDR1 as LGHNT and CDR2 as FRNRAP. The CDR3 extends over 17 amino acids. V shed 5 bases and J shed 1 base, with 18 bases lying between them. CDR3 DNA sequence: TGTGCTAGTGGTACCGGACAGATAAAGACGTCCTACAATGAGCAGTTCTTC. Its protein is CASGTGQIKTSYNEQFF.

V gene TRBV6-4 combines with J gene TRBJ2-3, with D perhaps matching TRBD1 (6 bases). The CDR3 is 14 residues long. Germline CDR1 is MRHNA and CDR2 is SNTAGT. The ends were cut back, 5 bases at V and 2 bases at J, with 11 bases in the middle. The CDR3 DNA follows: TGTGCCAGCAGTTTCGACAGGTACACAGATACGCAGTATTTT. This sequence encodes CASSFDRYTDTQYF.

This sequence joins TRBV12-3 or TRBV12-4 and TRBJ1-1; D is uncertain. The V end lost 3 bases, the J end lost 0 bases, and 5 bases lay between the germline ends. The CDR3 has 13 residues. The CDR3 loop is CASSFAVNTEAFF. In DNA form, the CDR3 reads TGTGCCAGCAGTTTTGCGGTGAACACTGAAGCTTTCTTT.

This clone occurred a few times. This CDR3 is CATASGGGAETQYF. CDR3 DNA sequence: TGTGCCACCGCTAGCGGGGGAGGTGCGGAGACCCAGTACTTC. This chain joins TRBV10-3 and TRBJ2-5; 10 positions agree with TRBD2. The CDR3 length is 14 residues. J lost 5 bases, V lost 10 bases, and 10 bases had no gene match. The germline gives CDR1 ENHRY, CDR2 SYGVKD.

The chain is built from TRBV27 and TRBJ2-7, with D tentatively TRBD1 (6 bases). With 3 bases removed from V and 1 base from J, the gap between germline ends came to 10 bases. The length of the CDR3 is 14 residues. Germline V gives CDR1 MNHEY, CDR2 SMNVEV (reference sequence). This CDR3 is CASSFQGLSYEQYF. The CDR3 DNA reads as TGTGCCAGCAGTTTCCAGGGGCTATCCTACGAGCAGTACTTC.

This clone was counted a single time. The J gene is TRBJ2-7, the V gene TRBV6-5, with TRBD1 as a possible D gene (6 bases). Trimming removed 5 bases at V and 2 bases at J, with 13 bases between. Germline V gene data show CDR1 as MNHEY and CDR2 as SVGAGI. The CDR3 is made up of 14 amino acids. DNA for the CDR3: TGTGCCAGCAGTACCGAGACAGGAGCCTACGAGCAGTACTTC. Amino acids: CASSTETGAYEQYF.

The J gene is TRBJ1-2, the V gene TRBV27, with D possibly matching TRBD1 (6 bases). The CDR3 length is 13 residues. Deletions cut 6 bases from V and 4 bases from J, with 12 bases between. Germline CDR1 MNHEY, CDR2 SMNVEV (reference sequence). CDR3 region: CASSRGQSYGYTF. For the CDR3, the DNA is TGTGCCAGCAGCCGTGGACAGAGCTATGGCTACACCTTC.

V and J are TRBV29-1 and TRBJ2-7; D may be TRBD2 (6 bases). Trimming shortened V by 6 bases and J by 2 bases, and 14 bases separated the two germline ends. The CDR3 loop spans 13 amino acids. Germline-derived CDR1 and CDR2 are SQVTM and ANQGSEA. The chain's CDR3 is CSVGQGGPYEQYF. CDR3 nucleotides: TGCAGCGTAGGTCAGGGAGGTCCCTACGAGCAGTACTTC.

J is TRBJ2-5 and V is TRBV2, with 10 bases that match TRBD2. The germline V gene encodes CDR1 SNHLY and CDR2 FYNNEI. The CDR3 has 15 residues. The V gene end was trimmed by 4 bases and the J gene end by 3 bases; junction bases not matched to a gene: 5. CDR3 region: CASSGAGGVKETQYF. CDR3 coding DNA: TGTGCCAGCAGTGGAGCGGGGGGGGTAAAAGAGACCCAGTACTTC. The entire variable domain, with the rest obtained from reference TRBV2 and TRBJ2-5, is as follows: EPEVTQTPSHQVTQMGQEVILRCVPISNHLYFYWYRQILGQKVEFLVSFYNNEISEKSEIFDDQFSVERPDGSNFTLKIRSTKLEDSAMYFCASSGAGGVKETQYFGPGTRLLVL.

This clone came up a few times. J is TRBJ1-1 and V is TRBV27; D ambiguous. CDR3 length: 11 residues. V lost 7 bases, J lost 8 bases, and 11 bases lay in between. Germline V lookup: CDR1 MNHEY, CDR2 SMNVEV (reference sequence). The CDR3 DNA reads TGTGCCAGCATTTCTCGGGGAGAAGCTTTCTTT. It yields the protein CASISRGEAFF.

The chain has TRBV11-2 and TRBJ2-3; 7 positions agree with TRBD2. V lost 1 base to trimming and J lost 5 bases; unmatched junction nucleotides: 9. The CDR3 loop spans 16 amino acids. From germline, CDR1 is SGHAT and CDR2 FQNNGV. The CDR3 here is CASSLASGGGVDTQYF. DNA for the CDR3: TGTGCCAGCAGCTTAGCGTCCGGCGGGGGTGTAGATACGCAGTATTTT. The variable domain in full, with the rest retrieved from reference TRBV11-2 and TRBJ2-3, is EAGVAQSPRYKIIEKRQSVAFWCNPISGHATLYWYQQILGQGPKLLIQFQNNGVVDDSQLPKDRFSAERLKGVDSTLKIQPAKLEDSAVYLCASSLASGGGVDTQYFGPGTRLTVL.

The count of this clone is one. The chain couples TRBV6-5 to TRBJ1-2, with D perhaps TRBD1 (6 bases). V was trimmed by 6 bases and J by 6 bases, leaving 17 bases between them. The CDR3 spans 14 residues. Per the germline V gene, CDR1 is MNHEY and CDR2 is SVGAGI. CDR3 in amino acids: CASRRAQGIDGYTF. The CDR3 DNA reads as TGTGCCAGCAGGAGGGCACAGGGTATCGATGGCTACACCTTC.

CDR3 nucleotides: TGTGCCAGTAGCTTAAGGACAGATAGCAATCAGCCCCAGCATTTT. Its protein product is CASSLRTDSNQPQHF. The V call is TRBV19, the J call TRBJ1-5; perhaps TRBD1 as D (6 bases). The germline V gene encodes CDR1 LNHDA and CDR2 SQIVND (reference sequence). V was trimmed by 6 bases and J by 0 bases, leaving 12 bases between them. This CDR3 is 15 amino acids long. The full variable domain, completed using reference TRBV19 and TRBJ1-5, is DGGITQSPKYLFRKEGQNVTLSCEQNLNHDAMYWYRQDPGQGLRLIYYSQIVNDFQKGDIAEGYSVSREKKESFPLTVTSAQKNPTAFYLCASSLRTDSNQPQHFGDGTRLSIL.

J is TRBJ1-6 and V is TRBV11-2; D ambiguous. Trimming shortened V by 11 bases and J by 3 bases, and 11 bases separated the two germline ends. This CDR3 is built from 13 residues. Per the germline V gene, CDR1 is SGHAT and CDR2 is FQNNGV. CDR3 nucleotide sequence: TGTGCCTCCGGGGTGGACTATAATTCACCCCTCCACTTT. This translates into CASGVDYNSPLHF.

This chain uses TRBV5-1 with TRBJ2-2, with TRBD2 as a possible D gene (5 bases). Trimming removed 0 bases from V and 4 bases from J, with 7 bases in between. The CDR3 covers 14 residues. The V gene's germline CDR1 is SGHRS and CDR2 YFSETQ. The CDR3 sequence: CASSLGGLTGELFF. The CDR3 nucleotides read TGCGCCAGCAGCTTGGGAGGGCTCACCGGGGAGCTGTTTTTT.

The chain employs TRBV3-1 (or the pseudogene TRBV3-2) and TRBJ2-3; D remains unclear. This CDR3 spans 14 amino acids. Germline-derived CDR1 and CDR2 are LGHDT and YNNKEL (reference sequence). V gave up 3 bases and J gave up 4 bases, with 11 bases separating them. Here the CDR3 reads CASSHQLHSDTQYF. DNA of the CDR3: TGTGCCAGCAGCCACCAATTGCACTCAGATACGCAGTATTTT.

This chain links TRBV7-6 with TRBJ1-1, with 8 bases fitting TRBD1. The germline V gene encodes CDR1 SGHVS and CDR2 FNYEAQ. V was pared by 1 base and J by 10 bases, with 20 bases of the junction left unmatched. The CDR3 is 18 amino acids. As DNA, the CDR3 is TGTGCCAGCAGCTTAGGAACGGCCCCTGGACAGGGTACGGGGATAGCTTTCTTT. It yields the protein CASSLGTAPGQGTGIAFF.

This clone came up once. This chain links TRBV7-6 with TRBJ2-4; no definite D call. This CDR3 spans 17 amino acids. Germline V CDR1 and CDR2: SGHVS, FNYEAQ. Trimming left V 1 base short and J 1 base short, with 14 bases between. CDR3 sequence reads: CASSLEVVGSAKNIQYF. CDR3 in DNA: TGTGCCAGCAGCTTAGAGGTAGTGGGCTCGGCCAAAAACATTCAGTACTTC.

The J gene is TRBJ1-2, the V gene TRBV6-5; 10 positions agree with TRBD1. Germline V gene lookup returns CDR1 MNHEY and CDR2 SVGAGI. V dropped 5 bases and J dropped 3; count of bases not matched to a gene: 3. CDR3 size: 14 residues. CDR3 sequence reads: CASSTTGGDYGYTF. CDR3 bases: TGTGCCAGCAGTACGACAGGGGGCGACTATGGCTACACCTTC.

This chain connects TRBV2 to TRBJ1-2; D is ambiguous. Germline CDR1 is SNHLY and CDR2 is FYNNEI. CDR3 length: 14 residues. The V end was cut by 1 base, the J end by 8 bases, with 14 bases between. The CDR3 DNA reads TGTGCCAGCAGTGAAGGACGGCGGGGTCTGGGCTACACCTTC. Its protein is CASSEGRRGLGYTF.

This chain uses TRBV3-1 (or the pseudogene TRBV3-2) with TRBJ2-1, with D tentatively TRBD2 (5 bases). The germline V gene encodes CDR1 LGHDT and CDR2 YNNKEL (reference sequence). Trimming stripped 4 bases from V and 6 bases from J, with 10 bases between. The CDR3 consists of 13 residues. The CDR3 region has the DNA TGTGCCAGCAGCCCCACAAGCGGCAATGAGCAGTTCTTC. Amino acids: CASSPTSGNEQFF.

This clone was seen only once. The V and J genes are TRBV5-1 and TRBJ2-3; 12 bases line up with TRBD2. The CDR3 extends over 16 amino acids. In germline, CDR1 is SGHRS, CDR2 YFSETQ. V shed 4 bases and J 1 base; nucleotides not matched to a gene: 4. CDR3 sequence reads: CASSRRLAGGTDTQYF. Written as DNA, the CDR3 is TGCGCCAGCAGCCGTAGACTAGCGGGAGGCACAGATACGCAGTATTTT.

V is TRBV18 and J is TRBJ1-1, with D unclear. This CDR3 has 13 residues. V gave up 0 bases and J gave up 5 bases, with 7 bases separating them. CDR1 KGHSH and CDR2 LQKENI come from the germline V gene. CDR3 region: CASSPPERTEAFF. CDR3 in DNA: TGTGCCAGCTCACCACCGGAGAGGACTGAAGCTTTCTTT.

The DNA of the CDR3 is TGTGCCAGCAGCTACCGACTTAGCACAGATACGCAGTATTTT. Residues: CASSYRLSTDTQYF. The genes are TRBV9 and TRBJ2-3; D remains unclear. Trimming took 4 bases from V and 0 from J, leaving 9 bases between them. The CDR3 has 14 residues. Germline lookup yields CDR1 SGDLS and CDR2 YYNGEE.

This clone was seen a single time. The chain's CDR3 is CASSPSGGPITDTQYF. In nucleotides, the CDR3 is TGTGCCAGCAGCCCTAGCGGGGGGCCGATCACAGATACGCAGTATTTT. This sequence joins TRBV7-2 and TRBJ2-3; 11 nucleotides align to TRBD2. The CDR3 contains 16 residues. The trim removed 5 bases at V and 2 bases at J, leaving 6 bases unmatched. Germline V lookup: CDR1 SGHTA, CDR2 FQGNSA.